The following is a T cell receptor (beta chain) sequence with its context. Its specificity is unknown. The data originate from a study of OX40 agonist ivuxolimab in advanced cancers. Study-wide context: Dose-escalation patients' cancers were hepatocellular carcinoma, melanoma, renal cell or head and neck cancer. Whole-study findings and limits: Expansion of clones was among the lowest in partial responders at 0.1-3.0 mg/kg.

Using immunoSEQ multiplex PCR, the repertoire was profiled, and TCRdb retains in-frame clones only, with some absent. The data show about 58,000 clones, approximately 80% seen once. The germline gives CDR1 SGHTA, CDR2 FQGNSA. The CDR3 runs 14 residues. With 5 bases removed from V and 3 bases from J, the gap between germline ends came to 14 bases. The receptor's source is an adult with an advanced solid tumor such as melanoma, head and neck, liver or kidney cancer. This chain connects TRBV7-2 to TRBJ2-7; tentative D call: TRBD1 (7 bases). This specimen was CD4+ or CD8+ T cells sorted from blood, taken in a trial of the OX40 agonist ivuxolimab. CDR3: CASSPGGPVYEQYF. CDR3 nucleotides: TGTGCCAGCAGCCCAGGGGGGCCCGTCTACGAGCAGTACTTC.